These 5 T cell receptor beta chains share one sample of origin, sequenced in a study of shared clonotypes between healthy human individuals. CD45RO negativity and positive selection for CCR7 defined naive CD8 cells, a population that excluded terminally differentiated effector memory CD45RA+ cells. Profiling relied on immunoSEQ multiplex PCR, and the TCRdb table lists in-frame clones only, not all of them. Of 2 million to 2.5 million clones in the sample, approximately 94% were seen once. Sequencing was done on a sample of naive CD8+ T cells from PBMCs. These receptor sequences come from a man between 18 and 35 years old in good health. Some clones in this sample may be carry-over from other donors' samples.

The chain has TRBV7-9 and TRBJ2-5; TRBD2 agrees at 14 bases. The CDR3 is 17 residues long. V shed 1 base, J shed 4 bases, and the junction held 5 bases outside the gene matches. In germline, CDR1 is SEHNR, CDR2 FQNEAQ (reference sequence). CDR3 in DNA: TGTGCCAGCAGCTTAGGGACTAGCGGGAGGAATGCAGAGACCCAGTACTTC. Translated, it gives CASSLGTSGRNAETQYF.

This chain links TRBV9 with TRBJ2-1, with D unresolved. Germline V gene sequence: CDR1 SGDLS, CDR2 YYNGEE. This CDR3 region has 13 residues. The V end lost 3 bases, the J end lost 12 bases, and 16 bases lay between the germline ends. Here the CDR3 reads CASSGPPRPGQFF. CDR3 bases: TGTGCCAGCAGCGGCCCCCCGCGGCCTGGGCAGTTCTTC.

V usage is TRBV7-6 and J usage is TRBJ2-2, with a tentative D call TRBD1 (5 bases). Germline lookup yields CDR1 SGHVS and CDR2 FNYEAQ. V gave up 1 base and J gave up 1 base, with 13 bases separating them. This CDR3 is built from 17 residues. Here the CDR3 reads CASSLGRQHLNTGELFF. CDR3 DNA: TGTGCCAGCAGCTTAGGTAGACAGCACCTGAACACCGGGGAGCTGTTTTTT.

The J gene is TRBJ2-7, the V gene TRBV27; D may correspond to TRBD1 or TRBD2 (5 bases each). This CDR3 comprises 14 residues. Germline assignment: CDR1 MNHEY and CDR2 SMNVEV (reference sequence). V was cut by 2 bases and J by 3 bases, with 11 bases left in between. CDR3 in DNA: TGTGCCAGCAGTTTAAGGTTGGGGGTCTACGAGCAGTACTTC. It specifies CASSLRLGVYEQYF.

The rearrangement uses TRBV28 and TRBJ2-1; the D gene is possibly TRBD2 (6 bases). Germline V gene sequence: CDR1 MDHEN, CDR2 SYDVKM. V was shortened by 3 bases and J by 9 bases, with 24 bases between the two germline ends. The CDR3 covers 17 residues. The CDR3: CASSFPTGSASVCEQFF. For the CDR3, the DNA is TGTGCCAGCAGTTTCCCGACTGGGTCTGCTAGCGTGTGTGAGCAGTTCTTC.